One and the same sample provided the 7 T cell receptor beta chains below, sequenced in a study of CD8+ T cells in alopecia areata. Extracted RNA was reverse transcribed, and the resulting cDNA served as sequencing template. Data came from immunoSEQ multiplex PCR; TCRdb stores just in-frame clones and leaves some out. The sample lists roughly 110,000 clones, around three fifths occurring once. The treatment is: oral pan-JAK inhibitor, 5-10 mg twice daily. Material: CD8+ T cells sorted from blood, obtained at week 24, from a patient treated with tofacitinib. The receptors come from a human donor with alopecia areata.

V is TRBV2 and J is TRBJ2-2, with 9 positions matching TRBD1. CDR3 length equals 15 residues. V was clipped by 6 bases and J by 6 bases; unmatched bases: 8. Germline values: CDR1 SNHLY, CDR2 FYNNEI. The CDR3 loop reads CASRPGQGVPGELFF. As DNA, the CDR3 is TGTGCCAGCAGGCCGGGACAGGGAGTTCCCGGGGAGCTGTTTTTT. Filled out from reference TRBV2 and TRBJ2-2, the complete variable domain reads EPEVTQTPSHQVTQMGQEVILRCVPISNHLYFYWYRQILGQKVEFLVSFYNNEISEKSEIFDDQFSVERPDGSNFTLKIRSTKLEDSAMYFCASRPGQGVPGELFFGEGSRLTVL.

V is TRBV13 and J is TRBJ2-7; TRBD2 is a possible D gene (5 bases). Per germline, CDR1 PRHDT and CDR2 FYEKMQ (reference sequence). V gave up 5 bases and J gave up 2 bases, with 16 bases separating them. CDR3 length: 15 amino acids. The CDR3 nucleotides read TGTGCCAGCAGCCCCGGTGCCGAGGGAACCTACGAGCAGTACTTC. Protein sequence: CASSPGAEGTYEQYF.

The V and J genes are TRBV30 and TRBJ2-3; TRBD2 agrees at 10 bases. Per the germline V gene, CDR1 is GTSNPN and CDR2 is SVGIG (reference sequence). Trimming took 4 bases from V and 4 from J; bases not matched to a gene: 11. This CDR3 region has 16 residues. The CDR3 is CAWNRASGGFADTQYF. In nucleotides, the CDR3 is TGTGCCTGGAACCGGGCTAGCGGGGGCTTCGCAGATACGCAGTATTTT.

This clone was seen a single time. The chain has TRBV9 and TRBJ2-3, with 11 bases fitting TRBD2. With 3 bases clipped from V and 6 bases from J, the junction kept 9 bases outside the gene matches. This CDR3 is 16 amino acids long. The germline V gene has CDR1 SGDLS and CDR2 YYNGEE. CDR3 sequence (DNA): TGTGCCAGCAGCGGTGGGGTAGCGGGGGGGCCCGATACGCAGTATTTT. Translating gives CASSGGVAGGPDTQYF.

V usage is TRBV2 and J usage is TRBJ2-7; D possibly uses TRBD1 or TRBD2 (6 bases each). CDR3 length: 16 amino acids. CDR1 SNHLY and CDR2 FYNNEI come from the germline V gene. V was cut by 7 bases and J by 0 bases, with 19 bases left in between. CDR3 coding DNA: TGTGCCAGCATTTCGGGGGACACCCAACCCTCCTACGAGCAGTACTTC. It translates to CASISGDTQPSYEQYF.

DNA of the CDR3: TGTGCCAGCAGTGCGGGACCCGGGGGCAATCAGCCCCAGCATTTT. This codes for CASSAGPGGNQPQHF. The chain couples TRBV27 to TRBJ1-5; TRBD1 is a possible D gene (5 bases). CDR3 length: 15 residues. Trimming cost V 5 bases and J 2 bases, with 13 bases left between them. The germline CDR1 and CDR2 sequences are MNHEY and SMNVEV (reference sequence).

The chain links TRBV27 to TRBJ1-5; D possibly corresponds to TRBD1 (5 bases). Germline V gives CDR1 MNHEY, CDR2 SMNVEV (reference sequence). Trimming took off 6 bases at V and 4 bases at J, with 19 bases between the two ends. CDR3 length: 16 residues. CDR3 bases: TGTGCCAGCAGCTCACTGGATGGGGGAGGAAATCAGCCCCAGCATTTT. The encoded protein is CASSSLDGGGNQPQHF.